The 17 T cell receptor beta chains below were found in one sample sequenced in a study of T cells in Graves' hyperthyroidism and ophthalmopathy. RNA transcripts gave rise to amplified TCR beta CDR3 regions. The HTBI primer set served for first-round RT-PCR of the TCR CDR3. Each CDR3 protein gets one entry after TCRdb re-called the multiplex PCR reads with MiXCR. The sample gives about 400,000 distinct CDR3 sequences, around a sixth of which show up once; roughly 7.4% is in the top ten. Input material: blood. The source is a woman under 30 with Graves' hyperthyroidism.

The V gene is TRBV4-1, the J gene TRBJ2-5; maybe TRBD1 (6 bases). This CDR3 comprises 14 residues. Trimming shortened V by 1 base and J by 3 bases, and 9 bases separated the two germline ends. Germline V gene data show CDR1 as MGHRA and CDR2 as YSYEKL. The CDR3 reads CASSQVDRKETQYF. CDR3 nucleotide sequence: TGCGCCAGCAGCCAAGTCGACAGGAAAGAGACCCAGTACTTC.

This clonotype was counted many times. The rearrangement joins TRBV12-3 or TRBV12-4 to TRBJ2-3; 8 bases map to TRBD1. This CDR3 is built from 13 residues. Trimming at V came to 4 bases and at J to 4 bases, leaving 1 base not matched to a gene. The CDR3 is CASSSDRADTQYF. The CDR3 DNA follows: TGTGCCAGCAGTTCGGACAGGGCAGATACGCAGTATTTT.

This clonotype has a count of ten or more. The chain combines TRBV3-1 with TRBJ2-1; D not resolved. Germline assignment: CDR1 LGHDT and CDR2 YNNKEL (reference sequence). The CDR3 is 17 amino acids. The V end was cut by 4 bases, the J end by 7 bases, with 23 bases between. The CDR3 nucleotides are TGTGCCAGCAGCCTTCTACAAACTGGCTACGACCGAAATGAGCAGTTCTTC. Amino acid sequence: CASSLLQTGYDRNEQFF.

In its sample, this clonotype was seen a few times. The chain is built from TRBV5-1 and TRBJ2-5; D is perhaps TRBD1 or TRBD2 (5 bases each). V dropped 0 bases and J dropped 7 bases, with 19 bases sitting between them. This CDR3 spans 16 amino acids. Per the germline V gene, CDR1 is SGHRS and CDR2 is YFSETQ. The CDR3, as DNA: TGCGCCAGCAGCTTGGTGGCTTTCAGGGATGAGGGGACCCAGTACTTC. Protein: CASSLVAFRDEGTQYF.

V and J are TRBV7-9 and TRBJ1-6; D may be TRBD1 (6 bases). Germline CDR1 is SEHNR and CDR2 is FQNEAQ (reference sequence). The V end was cut by 5 bases, the J end by 2 bases, with 13 bases between. This CDR3 comprises 16 residues. The CDR3 sequence is CASSPAGAAYNSPLHF. DNA for the CDR3: TGTGCCAGCAGCCCAGCAGGGGCAGCCTATAATTCACCCCTCCACTTT.

This clonotype was counted ten times or more. The rearrangement links TRBV27 to TRBJ2-6; no reliable D call. CDR3 length: 14 amino acids. Trimming stripped 4 bases from V and 0 bases from J, with 4 bases between. Germline V gene data show CDR1 as MNHEY and CDR2 as SMNVEV (reference sequence). The CDR3 spells CASSYSSGANVLTF. The CDR3 region has the DNA TGTGCCAGCAGTTACAGCTCTGGGGCCAACGTCCTGACTTTC.

This clonotype was observed a few times. The chain links TRBV5-4 to TRBJ2-7; the D gene is possibly TRBD2 (6 bases). Trimming left V 0 bases short and J 3 bases short, with 10 bases between. CDR1 and CDR2 (germline): SGHNT, YYREEE (reference sequence). This CDR3 is 14 amino acids long. In nucleotides, the CDR3 is TGTGCCAGCAGCTTGGACCGGGGGAACTACGAGCAGTACTTC. Translating gives CASSLDRGNYEQYF.

This clonotype was seen repeatedly, ten times or more. The gene calls are TRBV28 and TRBJ2-5; 7 bases are shared with TRBD1. Germline loops: CDR1 MDHEN, CDR2 SYDVKM. The junction had 9 bases not matched to a gene; V was cut back by 7 bases and J by 4 bases. There are 14 residues in the CDR3. The CDR3 nucleotides read TGTGCCAGCAACAATTACAGGGGCTCAGAGACCCAGTACTTC. This translates into CASNNYRGSETQYF.

Notes on this clonotype: With a much larger clone just one base away, this may be a read error. The chain carries TRBV7-2 and TRBJ2-3, with a possible D match to TRBD1 (6 bases). The assigned J gene may be wrong: the sequence end matches TRBJ1-5 better. The germline V gene encodes CDR1 SGHTA and CDR2 FQGNSA. CDR3 length: 15 amino acids. CDR3 DNA: TGTGCCAGCAGCGACGACCCCAGGGGCACAGATACGCAGCATTTT. This translates into CASSDDPRGTDTQHF.

This clonotype was found a few times. This chain uses TRBV5-1 with TRBJ1-2; no reliable D call. Germline CDR1 is SGHRS and CDR2 is YFSETQ. V dropped 0 bases and J dropped 0 bases, with 9 bases sitting between them. CDR3 length: 15 residues. In DNA form, the CDR3 reads TGCGCCAGCAGCTTGGGCGGGGAAGCTAACTATGGCTACACCTTC. Translation: CASSLGGEANYGYTF.

This clonotype was counted ten times or more. This chain joins TRBV7-9 and TRBJ2-2; 9 nucleotides agree with TRBD1. V was pared by 1 base and J by 3 bases, with 15 bases of the junction left unmatched. This CDR3 contains 20 residues. Per germline, CDR1 SEHNR and CDR2 FQNEAQ (reference sequence). CDR3: CASSLGVGTGPKYDTGELFF. Written as DNA, the CDR3 is TGTGCCAGCAGCTTAGGAGTAGGGACAGGGCCGAAGTATGACACCGGGGAGCTGTTTTTT.

This clonotype was counted ten times or more. The chain combines TRBV15 with TRBJ1-2; no clear D. Trimming stripped 0 bases from V and 9 bases from J, with 11 bases between. CDR1 LNHNV and CDR2 YYDKDF come from the germline V gene (reference sequence). The CDR3 sequence is 13 residues long. The CDR3 DNA sequence: TGTGCCACCAGCAGAGAGGTGAGGACCCGCTACACCTTC. Its translation is CATSREVRTRYTF.

This clonotype has more than one count but fewer than ten. This chain connects TRBV5-6 to TRBJ2-1, with D perhaps TRBD1 (5 bases). Deletions cut 5 bases from V and 0 bases from J, with 12 bases between. CDR1 is SGHDT, CDR2 YYEEEE, per germline. The CDR3 runs to 15 residues. The CDR3 is CASRLGQNSYNEQFF. Here the CDR3 DNA reads TGTGCCAGCAGGCTGGGGCAGAACTCCTACAATGAGCAGTTCTTC.

This clonotype showed up many times. The CDR3 sequence is CSARDLEGGESYEQYF. The CDR3 coding sequence is TGCAGTGCTAGAGATCTGGAGGGCGGGGAATCCTACGAGCAGTACTTC. This chain uses TRBV20-1 with TRBJ2-7; maybe TRBD2 (6 bases). CDR1 is DFQATT and CDR2 is SNEGSKA in the germline V gene (reference sequence). With 0 bases removed from V and 1 base from J, the gap between germline ends came to 16 bases. This CDR3 is 16 amino acids long.

This clonotype was observed many times. The V call is TRBV20-1, the J call TRBJ1-1; 7 bases map to TRBD1. CDR1 is DFQATT, CDR2 SNEGSKA, per germline (reference sequence). After removal of 3 bases from V and 2 bases from J, the junction contained 3 bases not matched to a gene. This CDR3 has 13 residues. Here the CDR3 DNA reads TGCAGTGCTAGCGAGGGGGCTAACACTGAAGCTTTCTTT. Residues: CSASEGANTEAFF.

In this sample, this clonotype turned up a few times. The rearrangement links TRBV2 to TRBJ2-1; a possible D gene is TRBD2 (6 bases). CDR3 length: 17 amino acids. Germline V CDR1 and CDR2: SNHLY, FYNNEI. Trimming removed 4 bases from V and 0 bases from J, with 16 bases in between. In DNA form, the CDR3 reads TGTGCCAGCAGTGGGGCGGGACTCCCGGGCTCCTACAATGAGCAGTTCTTC. This sequence encodes CASSGAGLPGSYNEQFF. Combining the CDR3 with reference TRBV2 and TRBJ2-1 gives the whole variable domain EPEVTQTPSHQVTQMGQEVILRCVPISNHLYFYWYRQILGQKVEFLVSFYNNEISEKSEIFDDQFSVERPDGSNFTLKIRSTKLEDSAMYFCASSGAGLPGSYNEQFFGPGTRLTVL.

This chain joins TRBV5-1 and TRBJ2-7, with 8 bases aligning to TRBD2. CDR1 SGHRS and CDR2 YFSETQ come from the germline V gene. V shed 4 bases, J shed 7 bases, and the junction held 13 bases outside the gene matches. CDR3 length: 15 amino acids. DNA of the CDR3: TGCGCCAGCAGCCCGGGGACTAGTGGGGTCGGGGAGCAGTACTTC. This codes for CASSPGTSGVGEQYF.